The subject of this entry is one T cell receptor (beta chain). Its antigen is still unknown. These data originate in a study of cytomegalovirus exposure and HLA in healthy donors. General study points: Some public TCRs appeared in many individuals, while most sequences were rare.

With 60 Vbeta and 13 Jbeta primers, the PCR was carried out. Some clones are missing from TCRdb's copy, which holds only in-frame ones; the method was immunoSEQ multiplex PCR. The sample lists 120,000 or so clones, roughly a tenth seen once, with under 6% in the top ten. Germline V lookup: CDR1 MGHRA, CDR2 YSYEKL. The CDR3 runs 14 residues. V lost 1 base, J lost 6 bases, and 9 bases lay in between. What was sequenced was PBMCs. The receptor's source is a woman between 18 and 29 years old in good health and CMV-seropositive. This chain links TRBV4-1 with TRBJ2-2, with D hard to call. In nucleotides, the CDR3 is TGCGCCAGCAGCCAAGGGAGTTGGTCCGGGGAGCTGTTTTTT. Its protein is CASSQGSWSGELFF.